The 10 T cell receptor beta chains reported below all come from one sample, sequenced in a study of control samples from healthy donors and cancer patients. Assay used: immunoSEQ multiplex PCR; TCRdb lists only in-frame clones, some missing. The sample shows some 100,000 clones, approximately 81% of them seen only once. Sequenced: blood. These receptors originate from a woman under 40 in good health.

The chain couples TRBV2 to TRBJ1-3; 8 positions agree with TRBD1. There are 15 residues in the CDR3. From germline, CDR1 is SNHLY and CDR2 FYNNEI. V shed 3 bases and J 1 base; nucleotides not matched to a gene: 2. The CDR3 sequence: CASSDRGRSGNTIYF. The CDR3, as DNA: TGTGCCAGCAGTGACAGGGGGCGGTCTGGAAACACCATATATTTT.

The chain uses TRBV5-6 and TRBJ1-2; 7 nucleotides agree with TRBD1. Trimming at V came to 0 bases and at J to 2 bases, leaving 10 bases not matched to a gene. Germline loops: CDR1 SGHDT, CDR2 YYEEEE. This CDR3 is built from 17 residues. The CDR3 loop is CASSLAPTGLGNYGYTF. CDR3 DNA: TGTGCCAGCAGCTTGGCCCCGACAGGGTTGGGAAACTATGGCTACACCTTC.

The CDR3 bases are TGTGCCAGTAGTATAGATTCAGAGACCCAGTACTTC. Protein sequence: CASSIDSETQYF. V usage is TRBV19 and J usage is TRBJ2-5; D gene ambiguous. The CDR3 is made up of 12 amino acids. V was pared by 0 bases and J by 4 bases, with 3 bases between. CDR1 and CDR2 (germline): LNHDA, SQIVND (reference sequence).

The chain joins TRBV9 to TRBJ2-1; D possibly corresponds to TRBD2 (5 bases). From germline, CDR1 is SGDLS and CDR2 YYNGEE. V lost 3 bases and J 7 bases, leaving 17 bases between the germline ends. CDR3 length: 15 amino acids. CDR3 amino acids: CASSGGSGILNEQFF. CDR3 DNA: TGTGCCAGCAGCGGCGGGTCGGGGATACTTAATGAGCAGTTCTTC.

V and J are TRBV29-1 and TRBJ2-7; 8 bases are shared with TRBD1. The CDR3 consists of 13 residues. V lost 4 bases and J lost 1; bases outside the gene matches: 3. Germline values: CDR1 SQVTM, CDR2 ANQGSEA. This CDR3 reads CSVVWTGSYEQYF. In nucleotides, the CDR3 is TGCAGCGTTGTGTGGACAGGGTCCTACGAGCAGTACTTC.

The chain employs TRBV20-1 and TRBJ2-1; D is undetermined. The CDR3 has 11 amino acids. The V end lost 6 bases, the J end lost 8 bases, and 11 bases lay between the germline ends. Germline V lookup: CDR1 DFQATT, CDR2 SNEGSKA (reference sequence). CDR3 nucleotide sequence: TGCAGTGCCCTTACTCGCTATGAGCAGTTCTTC. It yields the protein CSALTRYEQFF.

The gene calls are TRBV10-3 and TRBJ1-1; the D gene is possibly TRBD1 (6 bases). The CDR3 consists of 14 residues. Germline CDR1 reads ENHRY; CDR2 reads SYGVKD. Trimming stripped 4 bases from V and 7 bases from J, with 16 bases between. The CDR3 coding sequence is TGTGCCATCAGTGTCGGGCTAGGAGGGGGTGAAGCTTTCTTT. Its protein product is CAISVGLGGGEAFF.

The J gene is TRBJ2-3, the V gene TRBV19; D remains unclear. CDR3 length: 13 amino acids. V lost 6 bases and J 0 bases, leaving 7 bases between the germline ends. Germline CDR1 is LNHDA and CDR2 is SQIVND (reference sequence). The CDR3 nucleotides read TGTGCCAGTAGAAAAGACAGCACAGATACGCAGTATTTT. This translates into CASRKDSTDTQYF.

The chain combines TRBV6-2 or TRBV6-3 with TRBJ2-2; the D call may be TRBD1 or TRBD2 (6 bases each). Germline CDR1 reads MNHEY; CDR2 reads SVGEGT. V gave up 2 bases and J gave up 1 base, with 11 bases separating them. CDR3 length: 16 amino acids. CDR3: CASSYGGGKNTGELFF. The CDR3 bases are TGTGCCAGCAGTTACGGAGGGGGGAAGAACACCGGGGAGCTGTTTTTT.

This clone turned up a few times. Here the CDR3 reads CASSLDAYSYTQYF. The CDR3 DNA sequence: TGCGCCAGCAGCTTGGACGCGTATTCCTATACGCAGTATTTT. The chain is built from TRBV5-1 and TRBJ2-3; D remains unclear. The CDR3 has 14 residues. Germline values: CDR1 SGHRS, CDR2 YFSETQ. Between the trimmed V and J ends, which lost 0 bases and 7 bases, there was a span of 12 bases.